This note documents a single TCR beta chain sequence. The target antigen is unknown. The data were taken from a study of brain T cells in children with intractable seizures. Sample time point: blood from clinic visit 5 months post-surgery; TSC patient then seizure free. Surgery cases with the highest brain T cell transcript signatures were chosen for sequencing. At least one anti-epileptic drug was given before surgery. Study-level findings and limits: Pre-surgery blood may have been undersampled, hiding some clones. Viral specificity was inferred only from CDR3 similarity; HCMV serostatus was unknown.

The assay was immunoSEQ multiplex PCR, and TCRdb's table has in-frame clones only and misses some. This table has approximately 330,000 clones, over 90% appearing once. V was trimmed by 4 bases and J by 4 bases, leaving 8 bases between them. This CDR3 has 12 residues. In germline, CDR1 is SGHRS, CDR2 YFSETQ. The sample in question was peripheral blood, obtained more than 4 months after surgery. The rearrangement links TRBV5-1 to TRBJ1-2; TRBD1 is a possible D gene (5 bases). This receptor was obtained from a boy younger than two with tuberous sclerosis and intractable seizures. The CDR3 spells CASSVDSYGYTF. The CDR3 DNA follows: TGCGCCAGCAGCGTCGACAGCTATGGCTACACCTTC.